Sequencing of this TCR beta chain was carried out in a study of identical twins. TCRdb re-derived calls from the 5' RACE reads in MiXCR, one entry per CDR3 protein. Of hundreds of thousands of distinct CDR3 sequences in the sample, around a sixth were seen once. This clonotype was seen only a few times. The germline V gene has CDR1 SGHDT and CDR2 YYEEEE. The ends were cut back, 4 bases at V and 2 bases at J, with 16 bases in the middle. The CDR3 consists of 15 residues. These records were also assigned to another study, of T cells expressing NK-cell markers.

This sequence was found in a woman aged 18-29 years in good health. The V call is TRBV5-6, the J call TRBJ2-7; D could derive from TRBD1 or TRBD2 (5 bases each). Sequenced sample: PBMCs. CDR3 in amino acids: CASSLRRGVTYEQYF. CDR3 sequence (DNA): TGTGCCAGCAGCCTCCGGAGAGGGGTAACCTACGAGCAGTACTTC.